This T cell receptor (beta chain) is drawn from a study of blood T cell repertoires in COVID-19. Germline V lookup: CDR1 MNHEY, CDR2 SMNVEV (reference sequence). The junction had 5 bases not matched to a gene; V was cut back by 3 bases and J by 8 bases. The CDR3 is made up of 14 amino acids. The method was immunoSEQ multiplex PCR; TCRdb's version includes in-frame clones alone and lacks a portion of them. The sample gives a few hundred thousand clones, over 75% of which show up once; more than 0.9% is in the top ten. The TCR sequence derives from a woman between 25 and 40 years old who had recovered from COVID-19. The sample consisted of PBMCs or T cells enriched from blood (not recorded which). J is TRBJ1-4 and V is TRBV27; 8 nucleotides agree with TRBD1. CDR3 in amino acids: CASSFRDRIEKLFF. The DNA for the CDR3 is TGTGCCAGCAGTTTCCGGGACAGGATCGAAAAACTGTTTTTT. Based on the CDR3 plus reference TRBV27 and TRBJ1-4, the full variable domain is EAQVTQNPRYLITVTGKKLTVTCSQNMNHEYMSWYRQDPGLGLRQIYYSMNVEVTDKGDVPEGYKVSRKEKRNFPLILESPSPNQTSLYFCASSFRDRIEKLFFGSGTQLSVL.